This is a list of T cell receptor beta chains from one sample in a study of breast tumors, draining lymph nodes, adjacent tissues. In TCRdb, the multiplex PCR reads were re-called with MiXCR into one record per CDR3 protein. This sample has more than 100,000 distinct CDR3 sequences, with about a fifth found just once. What was sequenced was axillary lymph node tissue. These receptors originate from a female donor with breast cancer. Some clones in this sample may be carry-over from other donors' samples. Each CDR3 is given with its conserved first and last residue. The D gene is left open where the match is weak. Rows give clone size only sometimes, using once, few, many, or a class for an expanded clone.

cdr3_aa: CASNTEANTGELFF
cdr3_nt: TGTGCCAGCAATACAGAAGCGAACACCGGGGAGCTGTTTTTT
clone_size: many
cdr3_length: 14
d_call: NA
v_call: TRBV6-6
j_call: TRBJ2-2

cdr3_aa: CASSFGDRDQPQPF
cdr3_nt: TGTGCCAGCAGCTTTGGGGACAGAGATCAGCCCCAGCCTTTT
clone_size: NA
cdr3_length: 14
d_call: TRBD1
v_call: TRBV7-9
j_call: TRBJ1-5

cdr3_aa: CASKERETLLGTGELFF
cdr3_nt: TGTGCCAGCAAGGAGCGGGAAACGCTCTTGGGGACCGGGGAGCTGTTTTTT
clone_size: many
cdr3_length: 17
d_call: TRBD2
v_call: TRBV2
j_call: TRBJ2-2

cdr3_aa: CASSISSPLDNEQFF
cdr3_nt: TGTGCCAGTAGTATATCTAGCCCGTTGGACAATGAGCAGTTCTTC
clone_size: many
cdr3_length: 15
d_call: NA
v_call: TRBV19
j_call: TRBJ2-1

cdr3_aa: CASTPGTGGSYEQYF
cdr3_nt: TGTGCCAGCACACCCGGGACAGGGGGATCCTACGAGCAGTACTTC
clone_size: many
cdr3_length: 15
d_call: TRBD1
v_call: TRBV6-5
j_call: TRBJ2-7

cdr3_aa: CAWNPVWEGPYNEQFF
cdr3_nt: TGTGCCTGGAACCCGGTTTGGGAGGGACCCTACAATGAGCAGTTCTTC
clone_size: many
cdr3_length: 16
d_call: TRBD2
v_call: TRBV30
j_call: TRBJ2-1

cdr3_aa: CASKRTGEVYEQYF
cdr3_nt: TGTGCCAGCAAAAGGACAGGGGAAGTGTACGAGCAGTACTTC
clone_size: many
cdr3_length: 14
d_call: TRBD1
v_call: TRBV2
j_call: TRBJ2-7

cdr3_aa: CSARQAGGETQYF
cdr3_nt: TGCAGTGCTAGACAGGCTGGCGGGGAGACCCAGTACTTC
clone_size: many
cdr3_length: 13
d_call: NA
v_call: TRBV20-1
j_call: TRBJ2-5

cdr3_aa: CASSLRGVRPSEQYF
cdr3_nt: TGTGCCAGCAGTTTAAGGGGGGTAAGGCCCTCCGAGCAGTACTTC
clone_size: NA
cdr3_length: 15
d_call: NA
v_call: TRBV28
j_call: TRBJ2-7

cdr3_aa: CASGRFRDFKNIQYF
cdr3_nt: TGTGCCAGCGGCCGCTTCCGGGATTTCAAAAACATTCAGTACTTC
clone_size: NA
cdr3_length: 15
d_call: NA
v_call: TRBV3-1
j_call: TRBJ2-4

cdr3_aa: CATSDLRAGVGNEQFF
cdr3_nt: TGTGCCACCAGTGATTTGAGAGCGGGAGTGGGCAATGAGCAGTTCTTC
clone_size: many
cdr3_length: 16
d_call: TRBD2
v_call: TRBV24-1
j_call: TRBJ2-1

cdr3_aa: CASSLNPPGLAGGDTQYF
cdr3_nt: TGTGCCAGCAGCTTAAATCCCCCGGGCCTAGCGGGAGGTGATACGCAGTATTTT
clone_size: many
cdr3_length: 18
d_call: TRBD2
v_call: TRBV7-3
j_call: TRBJ2-3

cdr3_aa: CASSRGGTGDGYTF
cdr3_nt: TGTGCCAGCAGCCGAGGGGGGACAGGGGATGGCTACACCTTC
clone_size: NA
cdr3_length: 14
d_call: TRBD1
v_call: TRBV7-8
j_call: TRBJ1-2

cdr3_aa: CASSPQGGEQYF
cdr3_nt: TGTGCCAGCAGTCCTCAGGGGGGCGAGCAGTACTTC
clone_size: NA
cdr3_length: 12
d_call: NA
v_call: TRBV28
j_call: TRBJ2-7

cdr3_aa: CASSLGGRTAYEQYF
cdr3_nt: TGTGCCAGCAGCTTAGGTGGGAGAACTGCCTACGAGCAGTACTTC
clone_size: NA
cdr3_length: 15
d_call: NA
v_call: TRBV7-2
j_call: TRBJ2-7

cdr3_aa: CASIQRRGGNEQFF
cdr3_nt: TGTGCCAGCATCCAACGACGGGGTGGGAATGAGCAGTTCTTC
clone_size: few
cdr3_length: 14
d_call: NA
v_call: TRBV28
j_call: TRBJ2-1

cdr3_aa: CASSQNGNNQPQHF
cdr3_nt: TGTGCCAGCAGCCAAAACGGCAATAACCAGCCCCAGCATTTT
clone_size: many
cdr3_length: 14
d_call: NA
v_call: TRBV7-2
j_call: TRBJ1-5

cdr3_aa: CASSTTVTSTDTQYF
cdr3_nt: TGTGCCAGCAGTACGACGGTTACTAGCACAGATACGCAGTATTTT
clone_size: NA
cdr3_length: 15
d_call: NA
v_call: TRBV6-1
j_call: TRBJ2-3

cdr3_aa: CASRTGTSGRWAGELFF
cdr3_nt: TGTGCCAGCAGAACCGGGACTAGCGGGAGATGGGCCGGGGAGCTGTTTTTT
clone_size: many
cdr3_length: 17
d_call: TRBD2
v_call: TRBV2
j_call: TRBJ2-2

cdr3_aa: CAIRARAGAGELDEQYF
cdr3_nt: TGTGCCATCAGGGCTCGAGCGGGAGCGGGAGAGTTAGATGAGCAGTACTTC
clone_size: many
cdr3_length: 17
d_call: TRBD2
v_call: TRBV10-3
j_call: TRBJ2-7

cdr3_aa: CASRDPGTANIQYF
cdr3_nt: TGTGCCAGCAGGGACCCCGGGACAGCAAACATTCAGTACTTC
clone_size: NA
cdr3_length: 14
d_call: TRBD1
v_call: TRBV6-2/TRBV6-3
j_call: TRBJ2-4

cdr3_aa: CASSDRAQGGNQPQHF
cdr3_nt: TGTGCCAGCAGTGATAGGGCTCAGGGTGGCAATCAGCCCCAGCATTTT
clone_size: NA
cdr3_length: 16
d_call: NA
v_call: TRBV2
j_call: TRBJ1-5

cdr3_aa: CTSSINRDRETQYF
cdr3_nt: TGTACCAGCAGCATTAACAGGGATCGGGAGACCCAGTACTTC
clone_size: NA
cdr3_length: 14
d_call: NA
v_call: TRBV7-6
j_call: TRBJ2-5

cdr3_aa: CASSAQGQTDTQYF
cdr3_nt: TGTGCCAGCAGTGCTCAGGGGCAGACAGATACGCAGTATTTT
clone_size: many
cdr3_length: 14
d_call: NA
v_call: TRBV2
j_call: TRBJ2-3

cdr3_aa: CASRGSGSYEQYF
cdr3_nt: TGTGCCAGCAGAGGTAGCGGATCCTACGAGCAGTACTTC
clone_size: few
cdr3_length: 13
d_call: NA
v_call: TRBV25-1
j_call: TRBJ2-7

cdr3_aa: CASSGGQAGEETQYF
cdr3_nt: TGTGCCAGCAGCGGCGGGCAGGCCGGGGAAGAGACCCAGTACTTC
clone_size: many
cdr3_length: 15
d_call: NA
v_call: TRBV28
j_call: TRBJ2-5